This T cell receptor beta chain came from a study of blood T cell repertoires in COVID-19. About the study: The United States, Italy and Spain supplied acute and convalescent COVID-19 samples. PBMCs, B-cell-depleted T cells, or T cells provided the cDNA or gDNA that made up the material.

Per the germline V gene, CDR1 is SEHNR and CDR2 is FQNEAQ (reference sequence). The CDR3 runs to 15 residues. V trimming: 4 bases; J trimming: 7 bases; junction bases outside the gene matches: 9. Some clones are missing from TCRdb's copy, which holds only in-frame ones; the method was immunoSEQ multiplex PCR. The data contain roughly 330,000 clones, around 87% of them singletons. Each participant's cohort was designated according to participant-reported clinical history. Recovered status in Cohort 3 required two negative PCRs, clearance, or symptom resolution. The chain has TRBV7-9 and TRBJ2-5; 10 positions agree with TRBD1. The sequenced sample was PBMCs or T cells enriched from blood (not recorded which). The receptor was derived from a woman aged 30 to 39 who had recovered from COVID-19. The CDR3 sequence is CASSSRDRGDWTQYF. Written as DNA, the CDR3 is TGTGCCAGCAGCTCCAGGGACAGGGGAGATTGGACCCAGTACTTC.